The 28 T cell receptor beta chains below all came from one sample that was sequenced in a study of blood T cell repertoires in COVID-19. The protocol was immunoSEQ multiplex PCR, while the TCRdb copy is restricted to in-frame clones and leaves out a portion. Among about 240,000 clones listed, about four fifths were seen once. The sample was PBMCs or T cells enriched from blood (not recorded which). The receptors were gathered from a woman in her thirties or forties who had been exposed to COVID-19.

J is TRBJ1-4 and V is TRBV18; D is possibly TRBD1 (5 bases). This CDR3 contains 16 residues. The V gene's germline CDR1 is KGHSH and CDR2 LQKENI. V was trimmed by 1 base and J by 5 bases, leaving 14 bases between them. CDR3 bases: TGTGCCAGCTCACCACGGACGTCAGGGCTGAATGAAAAACTGTTTTTT. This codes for CASSPRTSGLNEKLFF.

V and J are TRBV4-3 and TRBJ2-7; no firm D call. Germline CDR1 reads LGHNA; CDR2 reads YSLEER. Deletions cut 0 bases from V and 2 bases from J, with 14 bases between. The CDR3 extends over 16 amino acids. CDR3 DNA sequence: TGCGCCAGCAGCCAAGATTGGAGACCTTCCGCCTACGAGCAGTACTTC. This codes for CASSQDWRPSAYEQYF.

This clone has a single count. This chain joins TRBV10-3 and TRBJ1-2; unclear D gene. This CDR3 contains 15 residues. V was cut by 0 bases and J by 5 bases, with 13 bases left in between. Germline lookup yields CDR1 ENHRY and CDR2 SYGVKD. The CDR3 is CAISESNGLPYGYTF. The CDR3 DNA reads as TGTGCCATCAGTGAGTCGAACGGACTCCCTTATGGCTACACCTTC.

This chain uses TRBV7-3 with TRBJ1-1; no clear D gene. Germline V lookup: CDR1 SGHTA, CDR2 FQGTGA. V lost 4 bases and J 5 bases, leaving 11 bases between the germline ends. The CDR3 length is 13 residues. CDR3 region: CASSSQEGTEAFF. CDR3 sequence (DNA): TGTGCCAGCAGCTCCCAGGAGGGTACTGAAGCTTTCTTT. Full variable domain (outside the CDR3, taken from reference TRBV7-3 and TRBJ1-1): GAGVSQTPSNKVTEKGKYVELRCDPISGHTALYWYRQSLGQGPEFLIYFQGTGAADDSGLPNDRFFAVRPEGSVSTLKIQRTERGDSAVYLCASSSQEGTEAFFGQGTRLTVV.

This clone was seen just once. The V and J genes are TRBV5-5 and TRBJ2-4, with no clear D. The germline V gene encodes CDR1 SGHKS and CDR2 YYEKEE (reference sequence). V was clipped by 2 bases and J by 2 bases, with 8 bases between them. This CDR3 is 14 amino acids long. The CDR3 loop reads CASSLSSSKNIQYF. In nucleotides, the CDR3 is TGTGCCAGCAGCTTATCAAGCTCCAAAAACATTCAGTACTTC.

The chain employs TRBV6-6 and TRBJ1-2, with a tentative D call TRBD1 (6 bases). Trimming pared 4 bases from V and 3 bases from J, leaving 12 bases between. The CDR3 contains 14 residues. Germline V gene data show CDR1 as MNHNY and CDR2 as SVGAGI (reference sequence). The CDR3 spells CASSWHREDYGYTF. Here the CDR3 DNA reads TGTGCCAGCAGTTGGCACAGGGAAGACTATGGCTACACCTTC.

CDR3 in DNA: TGTGCCAGCAGTCCACTCAGGTACAATGAGCAGTTCTTC. Amino acid sequence: CASSPLRYNEQFF. This chain links TRBV6-5 with TRBJ2-1; D is unclear. The germline CDR1 and CDR2 sequences are MNHEY and SVGAGI. This CDR3 has 13 amino acids. V shed 5 bases and J shed 4 bases, with 9 bases lying between them.

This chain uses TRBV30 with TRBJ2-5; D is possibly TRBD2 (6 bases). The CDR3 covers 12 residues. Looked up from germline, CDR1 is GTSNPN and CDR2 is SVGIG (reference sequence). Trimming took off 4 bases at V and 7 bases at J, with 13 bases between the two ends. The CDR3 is CAWNLLGGTQYF. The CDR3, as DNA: TGTGCCTGGAACCTCCTCGGGGGGACCCAGTACTTC.

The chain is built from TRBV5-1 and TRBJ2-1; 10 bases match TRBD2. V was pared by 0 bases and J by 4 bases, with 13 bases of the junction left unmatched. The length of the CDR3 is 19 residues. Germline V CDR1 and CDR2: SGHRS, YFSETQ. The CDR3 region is CASSLGVPLAGEPYNEQFF. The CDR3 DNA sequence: TGCGCCAGCAGCTTGGGGGTCCCTCTAGCGGGGGAGCCGTACAATGAGCAGTTCTTC.

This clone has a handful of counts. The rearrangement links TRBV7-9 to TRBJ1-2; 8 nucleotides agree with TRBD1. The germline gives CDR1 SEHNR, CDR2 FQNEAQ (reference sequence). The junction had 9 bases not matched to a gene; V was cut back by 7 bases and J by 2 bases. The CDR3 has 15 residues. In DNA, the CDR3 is TGTGCCAGCATTCCGCCGACAGGGGTGAACTATGGCTACACCTTC. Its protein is CASIPPTGVNYGYTF.

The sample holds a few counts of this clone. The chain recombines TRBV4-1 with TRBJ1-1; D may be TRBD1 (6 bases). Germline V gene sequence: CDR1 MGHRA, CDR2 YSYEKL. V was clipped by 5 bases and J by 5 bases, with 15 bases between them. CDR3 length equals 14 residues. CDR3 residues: CASSAPTRGTEAFF. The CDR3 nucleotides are TGCGCCAGCAGCGCGCCGACAAGGGGGACTGAAGCTTTCTTT.

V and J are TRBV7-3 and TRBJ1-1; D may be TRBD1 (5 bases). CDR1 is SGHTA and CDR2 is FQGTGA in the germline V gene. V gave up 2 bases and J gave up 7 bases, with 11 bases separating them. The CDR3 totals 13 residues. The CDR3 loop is CASSLERGGEAFF. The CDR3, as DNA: TGTGCCAGCAGCTTAGAACGGGGGGGTGAAGCTTTCTTT.

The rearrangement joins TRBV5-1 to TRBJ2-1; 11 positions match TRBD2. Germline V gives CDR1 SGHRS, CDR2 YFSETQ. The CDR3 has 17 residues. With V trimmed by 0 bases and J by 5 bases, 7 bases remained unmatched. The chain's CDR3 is CASSLVASGGFNNEQFF. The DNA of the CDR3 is TGCGCCAGCAGCTTGGTTGCTAGCGGGGGGTTCAACAATGAGCAGTTCTTC.

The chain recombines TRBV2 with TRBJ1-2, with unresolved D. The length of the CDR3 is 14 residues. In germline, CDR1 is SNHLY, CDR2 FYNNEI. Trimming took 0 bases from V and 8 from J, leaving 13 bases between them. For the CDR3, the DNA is TGTGCCAGCAGTGAAGCGATCAATATGCGCGGCTACACCTTC. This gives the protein CASSEAINMRGYTF.

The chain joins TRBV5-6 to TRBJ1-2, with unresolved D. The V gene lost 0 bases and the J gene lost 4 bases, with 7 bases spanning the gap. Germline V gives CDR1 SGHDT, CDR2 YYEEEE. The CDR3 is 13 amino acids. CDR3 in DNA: TGTGCCAGCAGCTTGGAACGGTCCTATGGCTACACCTTC. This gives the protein CASSLERSYGYTF.

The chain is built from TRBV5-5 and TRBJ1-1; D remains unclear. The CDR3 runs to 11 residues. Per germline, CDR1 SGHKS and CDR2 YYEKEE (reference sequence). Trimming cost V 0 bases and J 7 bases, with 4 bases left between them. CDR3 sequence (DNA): TGTGCCAGCAGCTTGGTCGGTGAAGCTTTCTTT. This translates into CASSLVGEAFF.

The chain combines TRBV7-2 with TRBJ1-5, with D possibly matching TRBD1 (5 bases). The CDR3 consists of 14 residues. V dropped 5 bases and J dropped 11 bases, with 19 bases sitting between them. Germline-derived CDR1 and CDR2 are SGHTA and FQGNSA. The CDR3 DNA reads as TGTGCCAGCAGCCCCAGCGGGGGGTGGATGGCCCAGCATTTT. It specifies CASSPSGGWMAQHF.

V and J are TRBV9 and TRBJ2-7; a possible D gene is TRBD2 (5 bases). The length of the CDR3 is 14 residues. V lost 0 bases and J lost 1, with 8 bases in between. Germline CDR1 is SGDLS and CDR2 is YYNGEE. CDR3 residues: CASSVGVASYEQYF. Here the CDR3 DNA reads TGTGCCAGCAGCGTAGGAGTAGCGTCCTACGAGCAGTACTTC.

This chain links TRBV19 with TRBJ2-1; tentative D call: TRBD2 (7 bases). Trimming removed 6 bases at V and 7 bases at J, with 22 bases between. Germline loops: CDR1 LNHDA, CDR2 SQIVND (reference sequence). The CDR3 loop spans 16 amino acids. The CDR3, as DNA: TGTGCCAGTAGCTCCGTTCCGGGGGGCCGGGGGAATGAGCAGTTCTTC. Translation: CASSSVPGGRGNEQFF.

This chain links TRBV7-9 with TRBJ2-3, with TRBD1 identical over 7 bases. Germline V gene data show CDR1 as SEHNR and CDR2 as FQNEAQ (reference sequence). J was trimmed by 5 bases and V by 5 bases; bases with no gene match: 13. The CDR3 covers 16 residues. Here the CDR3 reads CASSGPGQGVGDTQYF. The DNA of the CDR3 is TGTGCCAGCAGCGGTCCGGGCCAGGGGGTTGGAGATACGCAGTATTTT.

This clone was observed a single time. The CDR3 sequence: CASSFRENEQYF. The CDR3 DNA reads TGTGCCAGCAGCTTCCGGGAGAACGAGCAGTACTTC. The chain employs TRBV13 and TRBJ2-7, with D perhaps matching TRBD2 (6 bases). The CDR3 has 12 amino acids. V lost 3 bases to trimming and J lost 5 bases, with 8 bases between them. Germline V gene sequence: CDR1 PRHDT, CDR2 FYEKMQ (reference sequence). The whole variable domain, remainder taken from reference TRBV13 and TRBJ2-7, is AAGVIQSPRHLIKEKRETATLKCYPIPRHDTVYWYQQGPGQDPQFLISFYEKMQSDKGSIPDRFSAQQFSDYHSELNMSSLELGDSALYFCASSFRENEQYFGPGTRLTVT.

The CDR3 reads CASKPNGSGNTIYF. In nucleotides, the CDR3 is TGTGCCAGCAAACCGAACGGCTCTGGAAACACCATATATTTT. The gene calls are TRBV6-5 and TRBJ1-3; D not certain. From germline, CDR1 is MNHEY and CDR2 SVGAGI. CDR3 size: 14 residues. The V and J ends lost 7 bases and 0 bases respectively, with 10 bases between them.

This CDR3 is CASSPLTGTEAFF. CDR3 in DNA: TGTGCCAGCAGTCCACTCACTGGCACTGAAGCTTTCTTT. This chain joins TRBV28 and TRBJ1-1; D gene uncertain. This CDR3 has 13 amino acids. The germline V and J ends were trimmed by 5 bases and 4 bases, with 11 bases remaining between them. In germline, CDR1 is MDHEN, CDR2 SYDVKM.

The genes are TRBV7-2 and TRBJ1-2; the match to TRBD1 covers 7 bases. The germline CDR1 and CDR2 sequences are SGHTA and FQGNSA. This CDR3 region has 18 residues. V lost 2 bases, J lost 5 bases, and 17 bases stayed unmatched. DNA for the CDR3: TGTGCCAGCAGCTTATATGGACAGGCGCCGCCATCTAGGTATGGCTACACCTTC. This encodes CASSLYGQAPPSRYGYTF.

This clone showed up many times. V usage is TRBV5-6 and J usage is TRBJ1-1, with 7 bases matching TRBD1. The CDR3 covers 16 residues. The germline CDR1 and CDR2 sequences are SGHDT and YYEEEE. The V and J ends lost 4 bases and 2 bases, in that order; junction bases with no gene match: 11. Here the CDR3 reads CASSRRSGGVNTEAFF. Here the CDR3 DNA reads TGTGCCAGCAGCCGTCGTTCAGGGGGAGTTAACACTGAAGCTTTCTTT.

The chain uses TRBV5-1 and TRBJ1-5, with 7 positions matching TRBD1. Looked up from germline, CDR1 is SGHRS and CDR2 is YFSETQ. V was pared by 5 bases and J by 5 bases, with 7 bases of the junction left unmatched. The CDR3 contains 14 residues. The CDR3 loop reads CASSTGQGDQPQHF. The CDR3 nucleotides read TGCGCCAGCAGTACTGGGCAGGGGGATCAGCCCCAGCATTTT. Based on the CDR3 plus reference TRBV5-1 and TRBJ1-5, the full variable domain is KAGVTQTPRYLIKTRGQQVTLSCSPISGHRSVSWYQQTPGQGLQFLFEYFSETQRNKGNFPGRFSGRQFSNSRSEMNVSTLELGDSALYLCASSTGQGDQPQHFGDGTRLSIL.

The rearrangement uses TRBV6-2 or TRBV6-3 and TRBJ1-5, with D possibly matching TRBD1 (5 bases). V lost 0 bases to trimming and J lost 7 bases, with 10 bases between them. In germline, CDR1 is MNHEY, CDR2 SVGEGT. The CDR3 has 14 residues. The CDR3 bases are TGTGCCAGCAGTTACTCGACAGAACGGCAGCCCCAGCATTTT. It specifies CASSYSTERQPQHF.

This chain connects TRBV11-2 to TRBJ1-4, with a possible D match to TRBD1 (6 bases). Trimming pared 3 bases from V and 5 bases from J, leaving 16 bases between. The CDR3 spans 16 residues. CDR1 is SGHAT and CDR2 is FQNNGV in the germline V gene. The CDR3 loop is CASSFGPQGLNEKLFF. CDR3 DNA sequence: TGTGCCAGCAGCTTTGGGCCCCAGGGGTTGAATGAAAAACTGTTTTTT.